This entry lists 18 T cell receptor beta chains sequenced from one sample in a study of blood T cell repertoires in COVID-19. Produced via immunoSEQ multiplex PCR; TCRdb's table is partial and in-frame only. The sample lists more than 150,000 clones; around 80% were seen once. Specimen: PBMCs or T cells enriched from blood (not recorded which). The source of these receptors is a man in his 60s who had been exposed to COVID-19.

The genes are TRBV19 and TRBJ2-7, with 7 bases matching TRBD1. V lost 2 bases, J lost 3 bases, and 7 bases stayed unmatched. Germline V gene sequence: CDR1 LNHDA, CDR2 SQIVND (reference sequence). The CDR3 loop spans 15 amino acids. CDR3: CASSISLQGNYEQYF. The CDR3 DNA reads as TGTGCCAGTAGTATAAGTTTACAGGGGAACTACGAGCAGTACTTC.

This clone appeared a single time. The V call is TRBV27, the J call TRBJ2-2, with TRBD2 matching 8 bases. Germline V gene sequence: CDR1 MNHEY, CDR2 SMNVEV (reference sequence). The CDR3 is 15 residues long. V lost 5 bases, J lost 4 bases, and 6 bases stayed unmatched. The CDR3 loop is CASSPLAGVTGELFF. In DNA, the CDR3 is TGTGCCAGCAGTCCCCTAGCGGGTGTCACCGGGGAGCTGTTTTTT.

This chain connects TRBV5-1 to TRBJ1-5, with D unresolved. V shed 4 bases and J shed 2 bases, with 10 bases lying between them. The CDR3 length is 14 residues. The germline V gene has CDR1 SGHRS and CDR2 YFSETQ. CDR3 amino acids: CASSPGSGNQPQHF. CDR3 bases: TGCGCCAGCAGCCCGGGAAGCGGCAATCAGCCCCAGCATTTT.

This clone was picked up many times. This rearrangement joins TRBV4-3 to TRBJ1-2; TRBD1 is a possible D gene (6 bases). The CDR3 consists of 15 residues. The V end lost 0 bases, the J end lost 0 bases, and 8 bases lay between the germline ends. Germline V gene data show CDR1 as LGHNA and CDR2 as YSLEER. CDR3 in amino acids: CASSQEQGSNYGYTF. The CDR3 bases are TGCGCCAGCAGCCAAGAACAGGGATCTAACTATGGCTACACCTTC.

This clone was picked up a small number of times. This chain joins TRBV6-5 and TRBJ1-2; D uncertain. Germline CDR1 and CDR2: MNHEY and SVGAGI. Trimming took 9 bases from V and 1 from J, leaving 12 bases between them. There are 13 residues in the CDR3. CDR3 region: CASRGLGNYGYTF. The CDR3 DNA reads as TGTGCCAGTAGAGGGTTGGGTAACTATGGCTACACCTTC.

This chain joins TRBV19 and TRBJ1-5; no firm D call. Germline V gene sequence: CDR1 LNHDA, CDR2 SQIVND (reference sequence). V lost 5 bases, J lost 1 base, and 9 bases lay in between. The CDR3 contains 14 residues. The CDR3 reads CASSWESSNQPQHF. The CDR3 DNA is TGTGCCAGTAGTTGGGAGTCGAGCAATCAGCCCCAGCATTTT. The full variable domain, completed using reference TRBV19 and TRBJ1-5, is DGGITQSPKYLFRKEGQNVTLSCEQNLNHDAMYWYRQDPGQGLRLIYYSQIVNDFQKGDIAEGYSVSREKKESFPLTVTSAQKNPTAFYLCASSWESSNQPQHFGDGTRLSIL.

This chain connects TRBV19 to TRBJ1-1, with TRBD1 as a possible D gene (5 bases). The CDR3 length is 14 residues. The germline V gene encodes CDR1 LNHDA and CDR2 SQIVND (reference sequence). V was trimmed by 5 bases and J by 2 bases, leaving 12 bases between them. CDR3 sequence (DNA): TGTGCCAGTAGTGTACTACAGGCTAACACTGAAGCTTTCTTT. This sequence encodes CASSVLQANTEAFF.

The chain employs TRBV21-1 and TRBJ1-2. TRBV21-1 is a known pseudogene. The CDR3 consists of 16 residues. In nucleotides, the CDR3 is TGTGCCAGCAGCAAAGGATCGGGAAATCTTAACTATGGCTACACCTTC. Protein: CASSKGSGNLNYGYTF.

The chain is built from TRBV5-6 and TRBJ2-7; 13 nucleotides align to TRBD2. The ends lost 2 bases at V and 7 bases at J; junction bases unmatched: 3. The CDR3 extends over 14 amino acids. Germline lookup yields CDR1 SGHDT and CDR2 YYEEEE. The chain's CDR3 is CASSFGLAGEEQYF. Written as DNA, the CDR3 is TGTGCCAGCAGCTTTGGACTAGCGGGAGAAGAGCAGTACTTC.

The count of this clone is one. The CDR3 reads CATRGAQSTDTQYF. The DNA of the CDR3 is TGTGCCACCAGGGGGGCACAGAGCACAGATACGCAGTATTTT. J is TRBJ2-3 and V is TRBV24-1; TRBD1 is a possible D gene (6 bases). The length of the CDR3 is 14 residues. The germline V gene has CDR1 KGHDR and CDR2 SFDVKD. The V end was cut by 7 bases, the J end by 0 bases, with 10 bases between.

The CDR3: CASSRRQGGNEKLFF. The CDR3, as DNA: TGTGCCAGCAGCCGAAGACAGGGAGGTAATGAAAAACTGTTTTTT. This chain links TRBV9 with TRBJ1-4, with TRBD1 identical over 7 bases. V lost 4 bases, J lost 4 bases, and 7 bases stayed unmatched. This CDR3 region has 15 residues. Germline loops: CDR1 SGDLS, CDR2 YYNGEE.

This chain joins TRBV6-5 and TRBJ1-3, with 7 bases lining up with TRBD1. Per germline, CDR1 MNHEY and CDR2 SVGAGI. The CDR3 extends over 13 amino acids. The junction had 8 bases not matched to a gene; V was cut back by 11 bases and J by 4 bases. CDR3 amino acids: CAATTGLGNTIYF. DNA of the CDR3: TGTGCCGCGACGACAGGGTTGGGAAACACCATATATTTT.

The rearrangement uses TRBV2 and TRBJ2-5, with D possibly TRBD2 on 5 matching bases. The CDR3 contains 13 residues. The V gene lost 6 bases and the J gene lost 1 base, with 9 bases spanning the gap. The germline V gene encodes CDR1 SNHLY and CDR2 FYNNEI. The CDR3 nucleotides are TGTGCCAGCAGAGGGAGTTTCCAAGAGACCCAGTACTTC. Translation: CASRGSFQETQYF.

This clone was counted once. The rearrangement joins TRBV10-1 to TRBJ2-1, with 8 bases fitting TRBD2. The CDR3 runs to 15 residues. The germline CDR1 and CDR2 sequences are WNHNN and SYGVQD (reference sequence). Unmatched junction bases numbered 11, after V lost 4 bases and J lost 9 bases. The CDR3 loop reads CASSGGTSLELEQFF. The CDR3 DNA reads as TGCGCCAGCAGTGGAGGGACTAGTCTCGAGCTTGAGCAGTTCTTC.

V and J are TRBV29-1 and TRBJ2-7; D remains unclear. The germline V and J ends were trimmed by 5 bases and 3 bases, with 5 bases remaining between them. The germline V gene has CDR1 SQVTM and CDR2 ANQGSEA. The CDR3 loop spans 10 amino acids. As DNA, the CDR3 is TGCAGCGTTCGTAACTACGAGCAGTACTTC. Translation gives CSVRNYEQYF.

The V call is TRBV11-3, the J call TRBJ2-3; TRBD1 agrees at 9 bases. Per the germline V gene, CDR1 is SGHNT and CDR2 is YENEEA. The CDR3 has 16 amino acids. Losses at the gene ends were 4 bases for V and 0 bases for J; bases not matched to a gene: 5. For the CDR3, the DNA is TGTGCCAGCAGCTCGGGACAGGGAAAGAGCACAGATACGCAGTATTTT. Its protein is CASSSGQGKSTDTQYF.

The rearrangement links TRBV6-4 to TRBJ1-6, with D unresolved. The CDR3 runs to 15 residues. Germline V gene lookup returns CDR1 MRHNA and CDR2 SNTAGT. Trimming shortened V by 0 bases and J by 2 bases, and 5 bases separated the two germline ends. CDR3 bases: TGTGCCAGCAGTGACTCTGCGGCCTATAATTCACCCCTCCACTTT. It codes for CASSDSAAYNSPLHF.

The genes are TRBV19 and TRBJ2-1, with 8 positions matching TRBD2. V was pared by 4 bases and J by 9 bases, with 11 bases of the junction left unmatched. The CDR3 is 15 amino acids. The germline CDR1 and CDR2 sequences are LNHDA and SQIVND (reference sequence). Here the CDR3 reads CASSKAGATVVEQFF. The CDR3 DNA follows: TGTGCCAGTAGTAAAGCGGGAGCGACAGTCGTTGAGCAGTTCTTC. Full variable domain (remainder filled in from reference TRBV19 and TRBJ2-1): DGGITQSPKYLFRKEGQNVTLSCEQNLNHDAMYWYRQDPGQGLRLIYYSQIVNDFQKGDIAEGYSVSREKKESFPLTVTSAQKNPTAFYLCASSKAGATVVEQFFGPGTRLTVL.